These 24 T cell receptor beta chains originate from one sample sequenced in a study of cytomegalovirus exposure and HLA in healthy donors. PCR was performed using 60 Vbeta and 13 Jbeta primers. Assay used: immunoSEQ multiplex PCR; TCRdb lists only in-frame clones, some missing. The repertoire holds around 100,000 clones, 74% seen once, with 2.6% in the top ten. The sample was PBMCs. Source of these receptors: a man between 45 and 60 years old in good health and CMV-seropositive.

This rearrangement joins TRBV11-2 to TRBJ2-3; 9 bases align to TRBD2. Looked up from germline, CDR1 is SGHAT and CDR2 is FQNNGV. Trimming cost V 1 base and J 3 bases; bases outside gene matches: 14. The CDR3 length is 19 residues. CDR3 loop: CASSLGFLAGTPRTDTQYF. The CDR3 region has the DNA TGTGCCAGCAGCTTAGGATTCCTAGCGGGAACCCCTAGGACAGATACGCAGTATTTT. The whole variable domain, filled in from reference TRBV11-2 and TRBJ2-3, reads EAGVAQSPRYKIIEKRQSVAFWCNPISGHATLYWYQQILGQGPKLLIQFQNNGVVDDSQLPKDRFSAERLKGVDSTLKIQPAKLEDSAVYLCASSLGFLAGTPRTDTQYFGPGTRLTVL.

This CDR3 is CASSQEVGTGAYEQYF. DNA for the CDR3: TGCGCCAGCAGCCAAGAAGTGGGGACAGGGGCCTACGAGCAGTACTTC. This rearrangement joins TRBV4-1 to TRBJ2-7, with 10 positions matching TRBD1. Germline V gene lookup returns CDR1 MGHRA and CDR2 YSYEKL. V dropped 0 bases and J dropped 2; count of bases not matched to a gene: 4. The CDR3 length is 16 residues.

The genes are TRBV4-1 and TRBJ2-5; 10 bases are a match to TRBD1. Germline-derived CDR1 and CDR2 are MGHRA and YSYEKL. V lost 7 bases to trimming and J lost 4 bases; unmatched junction nucleotides: 18. This CDR3 is built from 18 residues. The CDR3 nucleotides are TGCGCCAGCAAGATTTCTACCGCCGGGACAGGGGAGGGAGAGACCCAGTACTTC. Translation gives CASKISTAGTGEGETQYF.

This rearrangement joins TRBV5-1 to TRBJ1-2; 8 bases match TRBD1. There are 16 residues in the CDR3. Germline values: CDR1 SGHRS, CDR2 YFSETQ. V was pared by 3 bases and J by 1 base, with 8 bases of the junction left unmatched. CDR3 in DNA: TGCGCCAGCAGCTCGTTGACAGGGGCACTTAACTATGGCTACACCTTC. This gives the protein CASSSLTGALNYGYTF. The full variable domain, rest sourced from reference TRBV5-1 and TRBJ1-2, is KAGVTQTPRYLIKTRGQQVTLSCSPISGHRSVSWYQQTPGQGLQFLFEYFSETQRNKGNFPGRFSGRQFSNSRSEMNVSTLELGDSALYLCASSSLTGALNYGYTFGSGTRLTVV.

The chain recombines TRBV7-9 with TRBJ2-5; 8 bases fit TRBD1. Germline V gene data show CDR1 as SEHNR and CDR2 as FQNEAQ (reference sequence). The CDR3 contains 14 residues. Unmatched junction bases numbered 8, after V lost 6 bases and J lost 5 bases. In DNA form, the CDR3 reads TGTGCCAGCAGTCGTCCAGGGGGCGGGGAGACCCAGTACTTC. Translating it yields CASSRPGGGETQYF. The complete variable domain, with remaining parts taken from reference TRBV7-9 and TRBJ2-5, reads DTGVSQNPRHKITKRGQNVTFRCDPISEHNRLYWYRQTLGQGPEFLTYFQNEAQLEKSRLLSDRFSAERPKGSFSTLEIQRTEQGDSAMYLCASSRPGGGETQYFGPGTRLLVL.

V gene TRBV4-1 combines with J gene TRBJ1-6, with TRBD1 as a possible D gene (5 bases). CDR1 is MGHRA, CDR2 YSYEKL, per germline. Trimming took off 0 bases at V and 0 bases at J, with 15 bases between the two ends. The CDR3 is 19 amino acids. The CDR3 region is CASSQDKGRASSYNSPLHF. In DNA, the CDR3 is TGCGCCAGCAGCCAAGATAAGGGGAGGGCCAGCTCCTATAATTCACCCCTCCACTTT.

This clone was detected only once. The chain has TRBV29-1 and TRBJ2-2; maybe TRBD1 (5 bases). V was shortened by 5 bases and J by 8 bases, with 18 bases between the two germline ends. Per germline, CDR1 SQVTM and CDR2 ANQGSEA. CDR3 length equals 14 residues. In nucleotides, the CDR3 is TGCAGCGTTCCCAAAGGGGAAAGAGAGGGGGAGCTGTTTTTT. Encoded protein: CSVPKGEREGELFF.

The genes are TRBV4-2 and TRBJ2-6; tentative D call: TRBD2 (5 bases). CDR3 length equals 15 residues. The V end lost 3 bases, the J end lost 0 bases, and 6 bases lay between the germline ends. Germline V lookup: CDR1 LGHNA, CDR2 YNFKEQ. The CDR3 nucleotides read TGTGCCAGCAGCCAGGGAGCCTCTGGGGCCAACGTCCTGACTTTC. This translates into CASSQGASGANVLTF.

This rearrangement joins TRBV20-1 to TRBJ2-5, with a possible D match to TRBD2 (6 bases). Germline CDR1 is DFQATT and CDR2 is SNEGSKA (reference sequence). This CDR3 is built from 11 residues. The V end lost 3 bases, the J end lost 5 bases, and 7 bases lay between the germline ends. The CDR3 region has the DNA TGCAGTGCTAGCGGAGGGGAGACCCAGTACTTC. Protein sequence: CSASGGETQYF.

This chain joins TRBV5-5 and TRBJ2-7, with TRBD1 matching over 8 bases. After removal of 0 bases from V and 5 bases from J, the junction contained 7 bases not matched to a gene. This CDR3 is built from 15 residues. Germline V gene lookup returns CDR1 SGHKS and CDR2 YYEKEE (reference sequence). Here the CDR3 DNA reads TGTGCCAGCAGCTTGGTATCAGGGGGCATCGACGAGCAGTACTTC. This encodes CASSLVSGGIDEQYF.

The J gene is TRBJ2-7, the V gene TRBV12-5, with 7 bases identical to TRBD1. The length of the CDR3 is 12 residues. Germline CDR1 is LGHNT and CDR2 is FRNRAP. Unmatched junction bases numbered 6, after V lost 6 bases and J lost 7 bases. CDR3 DNA: TGTGCTAGTGGCCTGGGACAGTTAGAGCAGTACTTC. As protein: CASGLGQLEQYF.

V usage is TRBV5-8 and J usage is TRBJ2-5; D might be TRBD2 (5 bases). CDR3 length: 16 residues. Germline V gene lookup returns CDR1 SGHTS and CDR2 YDEGEE. Trimming took off 0 bases at V and 7 bases at J, with 19 bases between the two ends. The CDR3 sequence is CASSLAASTLAGTQYF. CDR3 nucleotides: TGTGCCAGCAGCTTGGCAGCGTCTACCCTCGCGGGGACCCAGTACTTC. Filled out from reference TRBV5-8 and TRBJ2-5, the complete variable domain reads EAGVTQSPTHLIKTRGQQATLRCSPISGHTSVYWYQQALGLGLQFLLWYDEGEERNRGNFPPRFSGRQFPNYSSELNVNALELEDSALYLCASSLAASTLAGTQYFGPGTRLLVL.

The rearrangement joins TRBV2 to TRBJ1-4; D perhaps matches TRBD1 (5 bases). V lost 4 bases and J lost 1, with 7 bases in between. The germline CDR1 and CDR2 sequences are SNHLY and FYNNEI. The CDR3 spans 14 residues. This CDR3 is CASSGTQTNEKLFF. DNA for the CDR3: TGTGCCAGCAGTGGGACACAAACTAATGAAAAACTGTTTTTT.

The chain carries TRBV4-1 and TRBJ2-1, with 11 nucleotides matching TRBD1. The germline CDR1 and CDR2 sequences are MGHRA and YSYEKL. V lost 5 bases and J lost 7; bases outside the gene matches: 7. The CDR3 totals 15 residues. The CDR3 bases are TGCGCCAGCAGCTACGGACAGGGGGCGCGGAATGAGCAGTTCTTC. It is translated as CASSYGQGARNEQFF.

About this clone: The junction departs from the called germline gene at one end, perhaps through a read error. In the same sample, other DNA sequences code for this CDR3. The J gene is TRBJ1-1, the V gene TRBV7-2; D remains ambiguous. The CDR3 covers 13 residues. The germline V gene has CDR1 SGHTA and CDR2 FQGNSA. The CDR3 region has the DNA TGCGCCAGCAGCTTAGCGGTTTTGAGGGAAGCTTTCTTT. Its translation is CASSLAVLREAFF.

V gene TRBV12-5 combines with J gene TRBJ1-4; 7 bases match TRBD1. J lost 7 bases, V lost 5 bases, and 7 bases had no gene match. The CDR3 sequence is 14 residues long. Germline assignment: CDR1 LGHNT and CDR2 FRNRAP. The CDR3 DNA sequence: TGTGCTAGTGGTAACAGGGGAACGGGTGAAAAACTGTTTTTT. It codes for CASGNRGTGEKLFF.

This chain uses TRBV5-1 with TRBJ2-2; TRBD1 matches at 8 bases. The CDR3 contains 16 residues. V shed 9 bases and J 2 bases; nucleotides not matched to a gene: 12. Germline assignment: CDR1 SGHRS and CDR2 YFSETQ. CDR3 residues: CATALATGDNTGELFF. DNA for the CDR3: TGCGCCACCGCCCTTGCGACAGGGGATAACACCGGGGAGCTGTTTTTT. Together with reference TRBV5-1 and TRBJ2-2, the CDR3 gives the full variable domain: KAGVTQTPRYLIKTRGQQVTLSCSPISGHRSVSWYQQTPGQGLQFLFEYFSETQRNKGNFPGRFSGRQFSNSRSEMNVSTLELGDSALYLCATALATGDNTGELFFGEGSRLTVL.

J is TRBJ1-1 and V is TRBV19; the D gene is possibly TRBD1 (6 bases). The CDR3 is 16 amino acids. Trimming took 4 bases from V and 5 from J, leaving 20 bases between them. Germline V gene lookup returns CDR1 LNHDA and CDR2 SQIVND (reference sequence). The CDR3 sequence is CASSTVRGGAATEAFF. The CDR3 region has the DNA TGTGCCAGTAGTACCGTTAGAGGGGGGGCTGCGACTGAAGCTTTCTTT. Variable domain in full (rest from reference TRBV19 and TRBJ1-1): DGGITQSPKYLFRKEGQNVTLSCEQNLNHDAMYWYRQDPGQGLRLIYYSQIVNDFQKGDIAEGYSVSREKKESFPLTVTSAQKNPTAFYLCASSTVRGGAATEAFFGQGTRLTVV.

The chain has TRBV4-1 and TRBJ2-5; 15 bases fit TRBD2. The CDR3 consists of 19 residues. CDR1 and CDR2 from the germline V gene are MGHRA and YSYEKL. J was trimmed by 1 base and V by 4 bases; bases with no gene match: 10. CDR3 residues: CASSLDVPGLAGGQETQYF. CDR3 DNA sequence: TGCGCCAGCAGCCTTGACGTCCCGGGACTAGCGGGGGGCCAAGAGACCCAGTACTTC.

The genes are TRBV9 and TRBJ1-5; TRBD1 might be the D (6 bases). CDR3 length: 17 residues. CDR1 SGDLS and CDR2 YYNGEE come from the germline V gene. With 4 bases removed from V and 10 bases from J, the gap between germline ends came to 27 bases. The chain's CDR3 is CASSTYEYRVRGAPQHF. CDR3 nucleotide sequence: TGTGCCAGCAGCACATACGAGTATAGGGTCCGGGGGGCTCCCCAGCATTTT.

This chain uses TRBV4-1 with TRBJ1-2; 11 bases fit TRBD1. Germline trimming cut 0 bases from V and 8 bases from J; bases unmatched to any gene: 5. Germline V gene lookup returns CDR1 MGHRA and CDR2 YSYEKL. This CDR3 is built from 15 residues. The CDR3 DNA sequence: TGCGCCAGCAGCCAAGATAGGGGACAGGGGGAAGGCTACACCTTC. Translated: CASSQDRGQGEGYTF.

The chain joins TRBV28 to TRBJ1-6; 9 bases are shared with TRBD1. Trimming removed 5 bases from V and 8 bases from J; junction bases left unmatched: 7. This CDR3 contains 15 residues. Germline V gene data show CDR1 as MDHEN and CDR2 as SYDVKM. The CDR3 bases are TGTGCCAGCAGTCCCGGGACAGGGACCCATTCACCCCTCCACTTT. Translated: CASSPGTGTHSPLHF.

The chain recombines TRBV6-5 with TRBJ2-5; TRBD2 aligns across 13 bases. The better agreement between TRBJ2-7 and the DNA end casts doubt on the J call. Germline V lookup: CDR1 MNHEY, CDR2 SVGAGI. The CDR3 has 15 amino acids. The CDR3 is CASSWTSGGTYEQYF. In DNA form, the CDR3 reads TGTGCCAGCAGTTGGACTAGCGGGGGAACCTACGAGCAGTACTTC.

This clone was counted only a few times. The rearrangement links TRBV7-9 to TRBJ1-6; D ambiguous. CDR1 and CDR2 (germline): SEHNR, FQNEAQ (reference sequence). The CDR3 loop spans 14 amino acids. V was cut by 4 bases and J by 9 bases, with 13 bases left in between. The CDR3 here is CASSSTGVSSPLHF. In DNA, the CDR3 is TGTGCCAGCAGCTCAACGGGAGTAAGTTCACCCCTCCACTTT.